The 29 T cell receptor beta chains below all came from one sample that was sequenced in a study of T cells in Graves' hyperthyroidism and ophthalmopathy. Amplification of TCR beta CDR3 regions used RNA as the template. Initially, a first-round RT-PCR of the TCR CDR3 employed the HTBI primer set. TCRdb reprocessed the multiplex PCR reads via MiXCR and lists one record per CDR3 protein. The sample carries under 300,000 distinct CDR3 sequences, about 14% recorded once. The sample consisted of blood. The receptors originated from a woman in her thirties with Graves' hyperthyroidism that later progressed to Graves' ophthalmopathy.

This clonotype was seen at least ten times. The chain employs TRBV29-1 and TRBJ2-4; D is unclear. Germline-derived CDR1 and CDR2 are SQVTM and ANQGSEA. Trimming took 3 bases from V and 6 from J, leaving 6 bases between them. This CDR3 has 11 amino acids. DNA of the CDR3: TGCAGCGTTGAGACGGTAAACATTCAGTACTTC. This sequence encodes CSVETVNIQYF.

The chain joins TRBV7-9 to TRBJ2-1, with unresolved D. Germline V gives CDR1 SEHNR, CDR2 FQNEAQ (reference sequence). V gave up 2 bases and J gave up 10 bases, with 15 bases separating them. This CDR3 spans 14 amino acids. CDR3 sequence: CASSLSSGIGEQFF. The DNA for the CDR3 is TGTGCCAGCAGCTTATCTTCGGGTATTGGGGAGCAGTTCTTC.

The table lists this clonotype with many counts. This chain connects TRBV4-1 to TRBJ2-3; 9 positions match TRBD2. The length of the CDR3 is 17 residues. Germline V gene lookup returns CDR1 MGHRA and CDR2 YSYEKL. The trim removed 0 bases at V and 0 bases at J, leaving 4 bases unmatched. This CDR3 reads CASSQDRLAASTDTQYF. The CDR3 DNA reads as TGCGCCAGCAGCCAAGATAGACTAGCGGCTAGCACAGATACGCAGTATTTT.

This clonotype was observed a handful of times. The V and J genes are TRBV7-9 and TRBJ1-2; 7 nucleotides agree with TRBD1. V dropped 4 bases and J dropped 4; count of bases not matched to a gene: 12. The CDR3 runs 16 residues. Per the germline V gene, CDR1 is SEHNR and CDR2 is FQNEAQ (reference sequence). CDR3 bases: TGTGCCAGCAGCTATCCAGGGACAGCCGTCTCCTATGGCTACACCTTC. This encodes CASSYPGTAVSYGYTF.

The genes are TRBV19 and TRBJ2-1, with TRBD2 matching over 9 bases. The CDR3 length is 14 residues. The V gene end was trimmed by 7 bases and the J gene end by 4 bases; junction bases not matched to a gene: 5. Looked up from germline, CDR1 is LNHDA and CDR2 is SQIVND (reference sequence). CDR3 sequence: CASNGGRVYNEQFF. CDR3 nucleotide sequence: TGTGCCAGTAACGGCGGGAGGGTTTACAATGAGCAGTTCTTC.

This clonotype was counted many times. The chain has TRBV4-3 and TRBJ2-7; no clear D gene. Trimming took off 1 base at V and 7 bases at J, with 11 bases between the two ends. CDR1 and CDR2 from the germline V gene are LGHNA and YSLEER. CDR3 length: 13 residues. For the CDR3, the DNA is TGCGCCAGCAGCCAAGTGGTTGGTGGGGAGCAGTACTTC. Protein: CASSQVVGGEQYF.

This clonotype showed up many times. V gene TRBV20-1 combines with J gene TRBJ2-7; 10 bases are shared with TRBD2. Germline loops: CDR1 DFQATT, CDR2 SNEGSKA (reference sequence). This CDR3 region has 15 residues. The V gene end was trimmed by 3 bases and the J gene end by 3 bases; junction bases not matched to a gene: 8. The CDR3 DNA follows: TGCAGTGCTAGTCTCCTAGCGGGAGTTGACTACGAGCAGTACTTC. Translation: CSASLLAGVDYEQYF.

This clonotype was seen ten or more times. CDR3 coding DNA: TGTGCCAGCAGTTTAGTAACAGACCCCTACGAGCAGTACTTC. It translates to CASSLVTDPYEQYF. J is TRBJ2-7 and V is TRBV28; D not certain. V lost 2 bases to trimming and J lost 2 bases, with 10 bases between them. The CDR3 sequence is 14 residues long. Germline V CDR1 and CDR2: MDHEN, SYDVKM.

This clonotype has a handful of counts. The chain uses TRBV9 and TRBJ2-7, with 9 bases that match TRBD2. V lost 1 base, J lost 0 bases, and 2 bases stayed unmatched. The germline V gene has CDR1 SGDLS and CDR2 YYNGEE. The CDR3 is 15 amino acids. The chain's CDR3 is CASSVSSGSSYEQYF. The CDR3 region has the DNA TGTGCCAGCAGCGTAAGTAGCGGGAGCTCCTACGAGCAGTACTTC.

The chain links TRBV7-9 to TRBJ1-5, with unresolved D. The CDR3 consists of 14 residues. V was clipped by 6 bases and J by 3 bases, with 12 bases between them. From germline, CDR1 is SEHNR and CDR2 FQNEAQ (reference sequence). The DNA for the CDR3 is TGTGCCAGCAGAGCAACGGGGTCCAATCAGCCCCAGCATTTT. It specifies CASRATGSNQPQHF. Full variable domain (rest looked up from reference TRBV7-9 and TRBJ1-5): DTGVSQNPRHKITKRGQNVTFRCDPISEHNRLYWYRQTLGQGPEFLTYFQNEAQLEKSRLLSDRFSAERPKGSFSTLEIQRTEQGDSAMYLCASRATGSNQPQHFGDGTRLSIL.

The V gene is TRBV4-1, the J gene TRBJ2-5; D is possibly TRBD2 (6 bases). Germline lookup yields CDR1 MGHRA and CDR2 YSYEKL. Trimming cost V 2 bases and J 4 bases, with 17 bases left between them. The CDR3 is 16 amino acids. For the CDR3, the DNA is TGCGCCAGCAGCCAACTGGGGTTGAGGCGGGGAGAGACCCAGTACTTC. Translated: CASSQLGLRRGETQYF.

There are many counts of this clonotype. This rearrangement joins TRBV5-1 to TRBJ2-7, with D maybe TRBD1 (7 bases). V dropped 4 bases and J dropped 2 bases, with 22 bases sitting between them. This CDR3 comprises 17 residues. Germline values: CDR1 SGHRS, CDR2 YFSETQ. The DNA of the CDR3 is TGCGCCAGCAGCCCCGGGACAGACTTCTGGGAGGCCTACGAGCAGTACTTC. This encodes CASSPGTDFWEAYEQYF.

Ten or more counts support this clonotype. This sequence joins TRBV5-1 and TRBJ2-7, with 8 bases aligning to TRBD1. The CDR3 has 15 residues. Germline V lookup: CDR1 SGHRS, CDR2 YFSETQ. The V and J ends lost 2 bases and 4 bases, in that order; junction bases with no gene match: 8. Written as DNA, the CDR3 is TGCGCCAGCAGCTTACCCTTAAGACAGGGGTACGAGCAGTACTTC. This gives the protein CASSLPLRQGYEQYF.

This chain connects TRBV6-9 to TRBJ1-1; no firm D call. Trimming pared 4 bases from V and 5 bases from J, leaving 17 bases between. Germline V gives CDR1 MNHGY, CDR2 SVAAGI. CDR3 size: 15 residues. CDR3 sequence: CASSSMGPEGTEAFF. The CDR3 coding sequence is TGTGCCAGCAGTTCGATGGGCCCCGAAGGAACTGAAGCTTTCTTT.

This clonotype was detected ten times or more. The genes are TRBV9 and TRBJ2-2; the D is unclear. Between the trimmed V and J ends, which lost 4 bases and 5 bases, there was a span of 9 bases. The CDR3 length is 13 residues. Germline values: CDR1 SGDLS, CDR2 YYNGEE. CDR3: CASSPISTGELFF. CDR3 bases: TGTGCCAGCAGCCCAATCAGTACCGGGGAGCTGTTTTTT.

This clonotype came up many times. V and J are TRBV24-1 and TRBJ1-1, with D possibly matching TRBD1 (6 bases). The CDR3 consists of 15 residues. The germline V gene has CDR1 KGHDR and CDR2 SFDVKD. The V gene lost 2 bases and the J gene lost 1 base, with 10 bases spanning the gap. The CDR3 DNA reads TGTGCCACCAGTGATTCCGGGACACGGAACACTGAAGCTTTCTTT. Translated, it gives CATSDSGTRNTEAFF.

This clonotype has just a few counts. This CDR3 is CASSIETGRQPQHF. Here the CDR3 DNA reads TGTGCCAGTAGTATTGAGACAGGGCGACAGCCCCAGCATTTT. The chain joins TRBV19 to TRBJ1-5; 7 bases match TRBD1. V was pared by 3 bases and J by 7 bases, with 6 bases of the junction left unmatched. CDR1 is LNHDA and CDR2 is SQIVND in the germline V gene (reference sequence). The CDR3 has 14 amino acids.

This clonotype turned up a few times. A much larger clone differs by one base, so this may be a read error. This chain connects TRBV20-1 to TRBJ2-3; no clear D. CDR1 is DFQATT and CDR2 is SNEGSKA in the germline V gene (reference sequence). CDR3 size: 17 residues. V was trimmed by 2 bases and J by 6 bases, leaving 24 bases between them. The DNA for the CDR3 is TGCAGTGCTAGAAGAGACGGCGCCAACCGGTCGCAGGATACGCAGTATTTT. It encodes CSARRDGANRSQDTQYF.

The V call is TRBV6-1, the J call TRBJ1-2; maybe TRBD1 (6 bases). Trimming stripped 5 bases from V and 7 bases from J, with 17 bases between. This CDR3 comprises 14 residues. Germline-derived CDR1 and CDR2 are MNHNS and SASEGT. The CDR3 sequence: CASSPPGVMSGYTF. The CDR3 nucleotides are TGTGCCAGCAGTCCCCCAGGGGTAATGAGTGGCTACACCTTC.

As to this clonotype: Possible read error: a much larger clone is one base away. The CDR3 does not end in the conserved phenylalanine or tryptophan, so this is likely a read error. The chain is built from TRBV5-6 and TRBJ2-1; TRBD2 is a possible D gene (7 bases). The length of the CDR3 is 15 residues. Germline V CDR1 and CDR2: SGHDT, YYEEEE. Trimming took off 4 bases at V and 4 bases at J, with 15 bases between the two ends. CDR3: CASSPGAGAYNEQFS. CDR3 coding DNA: TGTGCCAGCAGCCCGGGGGCGGGGGCTTACAATGAGCAGTTCTCC.

The chain combines TRBV20-1 with TRBJ1-5; 8 nucleotides line up with TRBD1. The CDR3 loop spans 16 amino acids. Unmatched junction bases numbered 8, after V lost 0 bases and J lost 4 bases. The germline V gene has CDR1 DFQATT and CDR2 SNEGSKA (reference sequence). CDR3 protein: CSARDRRGPSNQPQHF. CDR3 coding DNA: TGCAGTGCTAGAGACCGCAGGGGGCCTTCTAATCAGCCCCAGCATTTT.

This clonotype was seen many times. The V call is TRBV28, the J call TRBJ2-3; D is unresolved. Germline-derived CDR1 and CDR2 are MDHEN and SYDVKM. V lost 5 bases and J lost 3, with 18 bases in between. There are 16 residues in the CDR3. CDR3 nucleotides: TGTGCCAGCAGTCCCTCCGGAGTGGATAGGACAGATACGCAGTATTTT. Translated: CASSPSGVDRTDTQYF.

In its sample, this clonotype was seen many times. The chain joins TRBV7-9 to TRBJ2-5, with TRBD1 matching 7 bases. Germline V gives CDR1 SEHNR, CDR2 FQNEAQ (reference sequence). The V and J ends lost 3 bases and 9 bases, in that order; junction bases with no gene match: 7. The CDR3 extends over 13 amino acids. The CDR3, as DNA: TGTGCCAGCAGCTTCTCTACTACAGGGGCCCAGTACTTC. This translates into CASSFSTTGAQYF.

This clonotype was seen repeatedly, ten times or more. This chain joins TRBV6-2 or TRBV6-3 and TRBJ2-1; weak D call: TRBD2 (6 bases). Trimming shortened V by 5 bases and J by 9 bases, and 8 bases separated the two germline ends. CDR3 length: 11 residues. Germline V gene lookup returns CDR1 MNHEY and CDR2 SVGEGT. CDR3 loop: CASSSGPEQFF. DNA of the CDR3: TGTGCCAGCAGTAGCGGGCCTGAGCAGTTCTTC.

The V and J genes are TRBV19 and TRBJ2-2; TRBD1 might be the D (6 bases). There are 15 residues in the CDR3. Trimming took off 7 bases at V and 6 bases at J, with 18 bases between the two ends. Looked up from germline, CDR1 is LNHDA and CDR2 is SQIVND (reference sequence). CDR3 protein: CASIEHPGEAGELFF. Written as DNA, the CDR3 is TGTGCCAGTATCGAGCACCCAGGGGAAGCCGGGGAGCTGTTTTTT.

Ten or more counts support this clonotype. This chain joins TRBV19 and TRBJ1-1; D is unclear. The CDR3 runs 17 residues. Germline V gene lookup returns CDR1 LNHDA and CDR2 SQIVND (reference sequence). V lost 4 bases to trimming and J lost 1 base, with 19 bases between them. CDR3 in amino acids: CASSRTTKTLTNTEAFF. In DNA form, the CDR3 reads TGTGCCAGTAGTAGGACTACAAAGACTCTAACGAACACTGAAGCTTTCTTT.

This clonotype was seen many times. This chain links TRBV4-2 with TRBJ2-3, with 11 nucleotides matching TRBD2. This CDR3 is 17 amino acids long. Trimming removed 4 bases from V and 2 bases from J; junction bases left unmatched: 8. Germline V gene lookup returns CDR1 LGHNA and CDR2 YNFKEQ. The CDR3 loop is CASSPVGLADYTDTQYF. As DNA, the CDR3 is TGTGCCAGCAGCCCGGTGGGACTAGCGGATTACACAGATACGCAGTATTTT.

V is TRBV6-5 and J is TRBJ2-1, with D tentatively TRBD2 (5 bases). Germline loops: CDR1 MNHEY, CDR2 SVGAGI. This CDR3 comprises 20 residues. The V gene lost 0 bases and the J gene lost 3 bases, with 24 bases spanning the gap. The CDR3 loop is CASSYSTKGQTLSNYNEQFF. CDR3 DNA: TGTGCCAGCAGTTACTCGACTAAGGGCCAAACCCTAAGTAACTACAATGAGCAGTTCTTC.

This clonotype was counted at least ten times. The rearrangement links TRBV18 to TRBJ1-4; 9 bases align to TRBD1. V shed 4 bases and J 5 bases; nucleotides not matched to a gene: 5. The germline V gene has CDR1 KGHSH and CDR2 LQKENI. This CDR3 region has 15 residues. The CDR3 nucleotides are TGTGCCAGCTCACTATCCGGGACAGGGAATGAAAAACTGTTTTTT. Amino acid sequence: CASSLSGTGNEKLFF.